This TCR beta chain was sequenced during a study of cytotoxic CD8 clonotypes in ibrutinib-treated CLL. Study-level findings and limits: While tracking circulating CD8+ T-cell counts, baseline clonality exceeded that of age-matched healthy donors.

Notes on this clone: What it binds is unknown.

Clones were read by immunoSEQ multiplex PCR, and TCRdb kept only the in-frame ones, dropping some. Among about 200,000 clones listed, more than 70% were seen once. From germline, CDR1 is MRHNA and CDR2 SNTAGT. The CDR3 totals 14 residues. Unmatched junction bases numbered 7, after V lost 3 bases and J lost 8 bases. V gene TRBV6-4 combines with J gene TRBJ2-1; TRBD2 agrees at 7 bases. This clonotype was sampled from a human donor with chronic lymphocytic leukemia. The sample was PBMCs, taken after 12 months of ibrutinib treatment. The CDR3 spells CASSEAGVAYEQFF. CDR3 DNA sequence: TGTGCCAGCAGTGAGGCGGGAGTAGCCTATGAGCAGTTCTTC.